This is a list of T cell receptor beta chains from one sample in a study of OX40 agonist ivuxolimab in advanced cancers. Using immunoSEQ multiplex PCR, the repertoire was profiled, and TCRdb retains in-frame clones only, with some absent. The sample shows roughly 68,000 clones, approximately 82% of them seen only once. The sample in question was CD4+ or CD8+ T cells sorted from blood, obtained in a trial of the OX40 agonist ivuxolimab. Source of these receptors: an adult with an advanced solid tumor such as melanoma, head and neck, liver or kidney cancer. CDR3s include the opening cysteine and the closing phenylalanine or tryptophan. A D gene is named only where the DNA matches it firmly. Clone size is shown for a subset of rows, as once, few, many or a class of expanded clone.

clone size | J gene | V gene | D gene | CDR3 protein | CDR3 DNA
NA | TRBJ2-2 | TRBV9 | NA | CASSVDVGRELFF | TGTGCCAGCAGCGTAGACGTAGGCAGGGAGCTGTTTTTT
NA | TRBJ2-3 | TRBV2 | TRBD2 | CASHSGSTDTQYF | TGTGCCAGCCATAGCGGGAGCACAGATACGCAGTATTTT
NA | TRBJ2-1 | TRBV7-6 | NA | CASRYFPGSGGQFF | TGTGCCAGCAGATACTTTCCGGGATCCGGGGGGCAGTTCTTC
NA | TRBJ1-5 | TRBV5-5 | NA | CASSLSRNNQPQHF | TGTGCCAGCAGCTTGTCCCGAAACAATCAGCCCCAGCATTTT
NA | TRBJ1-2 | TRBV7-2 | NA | CASSLAIGAAYGYTF | TGTGCCAGCAGCTTAGCGATCGGCGCAGCCTATGGCTACACCTTC
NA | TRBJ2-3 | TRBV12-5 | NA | CASGSGDGWADTQYF | TGTGCTAGTGGTTCGGGGGATGGTTGGGCAGATACGCAGTATTTT
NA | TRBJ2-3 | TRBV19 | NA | CASTPQTADTQYF | TGTGCCAGTACTCCCCAGACGGCAGATACGCAGTATTTT
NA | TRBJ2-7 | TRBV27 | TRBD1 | CASRTGAKPYEQYF | TGTGCCAGCAGGACAGGGGCCAAACCGTACGAGCAGTACTTC
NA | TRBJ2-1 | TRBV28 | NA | CASFTQGGGTYINEQFF | TGTGCCAGCTTTACCCAGGGAGGGGGGACCTACATCAATGAGCAGTTCTTC
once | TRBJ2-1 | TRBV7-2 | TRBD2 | CASSRAPTAGGPLF | TGTGCCAGCAGCCGCGCCCCCACAGCGGGAGGTCCTCTCTTC
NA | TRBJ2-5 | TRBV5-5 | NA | CASSLQAGTQETQYF | TGTGCCAGCAGCTTACAAGCGGGCACCCAAGAGACCCAGTACTTC
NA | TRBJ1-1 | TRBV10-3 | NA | CAISETGPWGAEAFF | TGTGCCATCAGTGAGACAGGGCCATGGGGGGCTGAAGCTTTCTTT
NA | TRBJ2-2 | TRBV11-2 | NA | CASSLNTGELFF | TGTGCCAGCAGCTTAAACACCGGGGAGCTGTTTTTT
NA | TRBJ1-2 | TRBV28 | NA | CASSFLRGANYGYTF | TGTGCCAGCAGTTTCCTCCGGGGGGCCAACTATGGCTACACCTTC
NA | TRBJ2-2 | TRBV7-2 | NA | CASSLAWGQAPGELFF | TGTGCCAGCAGCTTAGCCTGGGGGCAGGCCCCCGGGGAGCTGTTTTTT
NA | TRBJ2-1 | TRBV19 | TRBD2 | CASSPLGGLAGGEGQFF | TGTGCCAGTAGCCCACTCGGGGGACTAGCGGGGGGTGAGGGGCAGTTCTTC
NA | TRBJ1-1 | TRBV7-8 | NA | CASSATPDGYTEAFF | TGTGCCAGCAGCGCCACACCGGACGGTTACACTGAAGCTTTCTTT
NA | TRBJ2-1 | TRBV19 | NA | CASSTMTGSYNEQFF | TGTGCCAGTAGTACAATGACAGGTTCCTACAATGAGCAGTTCTTC
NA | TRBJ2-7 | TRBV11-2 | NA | CASSPVRSYEQYF | TGTGCCAGCAGCCCTGTAAGATCCTACGAGCAGTACTTC
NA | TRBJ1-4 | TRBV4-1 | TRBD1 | CASSQDSRGRVEKLFF | TGCGCCAGCAGCCAAGATAGCAGGGGGCGGGTTGAAAAACTGTTTTTT
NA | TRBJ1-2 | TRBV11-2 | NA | CASSRPTGTYYYGYTF | TGTGCCAGCAGCCGACCTACAGGGACTTATTACTATGGCTACACCTTC
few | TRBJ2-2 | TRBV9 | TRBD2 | CASSVAGGRETGELFF | TGTGCCAGCAGCGTAGCAGGCGGGAGGGAGACCGGGGAGCTGTTTTTT
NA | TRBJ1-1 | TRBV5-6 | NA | CASSAGGYTEAFF | TGTGCCAGCAGCGCTGGAGGCTACACTGAAGCTTTCTTT
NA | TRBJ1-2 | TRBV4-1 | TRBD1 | CASSQDIDRGARANYGYTF | TGCGCCAGCAGCCAAGATATAGACAGGGGGGCCCGAGCTAACTATGGCTACACCTTC
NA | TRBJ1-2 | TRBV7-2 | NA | CASSSLNGGYTF | TGTGCCAGCAGCTCCCTCAACGGAGGCTACACCTTC
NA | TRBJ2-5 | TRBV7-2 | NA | CASSLMSGAQETQYF | TGTGCCAGCAGCTTAATGTCAGGGGCCCAAGAGACCCAGTACTTC
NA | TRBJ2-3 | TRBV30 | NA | CAWGRGTDTQYF | TGTGCCTGGGGAAGGGGCACAGATACGCAGTATTTT
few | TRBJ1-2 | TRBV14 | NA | CASSQLYADGSSYYGYTF | TGTGCCAGCAGCCAATTGTATGCCGACGGAAGCTCATACTATGGCTACACCTTC
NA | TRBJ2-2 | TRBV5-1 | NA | CASSLGANTGELFF | TGCGCCAGCAGCTTGGGCGCGAACACCGGGGAGCTGTTTTTT
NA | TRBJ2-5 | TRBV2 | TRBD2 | CASSVAGSKETQYF | TGTGCCAGCAGTGTAGCGGGATCCAAAGAGACCCAGTACTTC
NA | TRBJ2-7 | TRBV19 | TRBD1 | CASSMTGTGMYEQYF | TGTGCCAGTAGTATGACCGGGACAGGGATGTACGAGCAGTACTTC
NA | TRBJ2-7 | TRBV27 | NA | CASSTTARGVYEQYF | TGTGCCAGCAGTACGACAGCGAGAGGGGTCTACGAGCAGTACTTC
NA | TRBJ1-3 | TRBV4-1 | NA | CASSQGTARDTIYF | TGCGCCAGCAGCCAAGGGACCGCCCGGGACACCATATATTTT
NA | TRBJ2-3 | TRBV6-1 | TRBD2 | CASSGGRIAGGTDTQYF | TGTGCCAGCAGTGGTGGGAGGATAGCGGGAGGGACAGATACGCAGTATTTT
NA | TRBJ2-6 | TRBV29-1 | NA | CSVGGAGANVLTF | TGCAGCGTGGGTGGGGCTGGGGCCAACGTCCTGACTTTC
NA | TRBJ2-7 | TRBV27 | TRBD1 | CASSLSQGNYEQYF | TGTGCCAGCAGTTTATCACAGGGGAACTACGAGCAGTACTTC
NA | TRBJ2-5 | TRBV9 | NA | CASSGRAGETQYF | TGTGCCAGCAGCGGCAGGGCCGGGGAGACCCAGTACTTC
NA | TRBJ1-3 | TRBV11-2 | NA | CASSLGAAVWARRNTIYF | TGTGCCAGCAGCTTAGGGGCAGCAGTCTGGGCCCGGCGGAACACCATATATTTT
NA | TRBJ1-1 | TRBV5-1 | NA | CASSTGSALNTEAFF | TGCGCCAGCAGTACAGGGTCGGCGCTGAACACTGAAGCTTTCTTT
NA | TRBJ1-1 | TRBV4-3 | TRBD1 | CASSEDRGLTEAFF | TGCGCCAGCAGTGAGGACAGGGGGCTCACTGAAGCTTTCTTT
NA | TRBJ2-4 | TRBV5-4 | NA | CASSLDAAGNIQYF | TGTGCCAGCAGCTTGGATGCGGCTGGAAACATTCAGTACTTC
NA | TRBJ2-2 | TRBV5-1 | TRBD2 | CASSLHGLAGVANTGELFF | TGCGCCAGCAGCCTGCATGGACTAGCGGGGGTCGCGAACACCGGGGAGCTGTTTTTT
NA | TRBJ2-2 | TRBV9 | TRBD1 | CASSVGTGFTGELFF | TGTGCCAGCAGCGTAGGGACAGGGTTCACCGGGGAGCTGTTTTTT
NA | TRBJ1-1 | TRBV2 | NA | CASRPREHLNTEAFF | TGTGCCAGCAGGCCTCGGGAACACCTGAACACTGAAGCTTTCTTT
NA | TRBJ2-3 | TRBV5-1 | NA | CASSLFLASTDTQYF | TGCGCCAGCAGCTTGTTTCTAGCGAGCACAGATACGCAGTATTTT
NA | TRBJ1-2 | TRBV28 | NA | CASRRQLAGYGYTF | TGTGCCAGCAGACGACAGCTAGCGGGCTATGGCTACACCTTC
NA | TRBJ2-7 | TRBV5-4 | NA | CASSLQGGSYEQYF | TGTGCCAGCAGCCTCCAGGGGGGATCCTACGAGCAGTACTTC
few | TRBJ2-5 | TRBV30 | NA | CAWSVQHQETQYF | TGTGCCTGGAGTGTACAGCACCAAGAGACCCAGTACTTC
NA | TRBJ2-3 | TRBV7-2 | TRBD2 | CASSLGASGRGTDTQYF | TGTGCCAGCAGCTTAGGGGCTAGCGGGAGGGGCACAGATACGCAGTATTTT
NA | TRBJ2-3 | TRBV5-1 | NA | CASSLTQARQGVF | TGCGCCAGCAGCTTGACACAGGCCCGCCAGGGCGTCTTT
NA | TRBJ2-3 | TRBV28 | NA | CASSLGQRADTQYF | TGTGCCAGCAGCCTCGGACAGAGGGCAGATACGCAGTATTTT
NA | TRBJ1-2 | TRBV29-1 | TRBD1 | CSVETTGDENYGYTF | TGCAGCGTTGAGACCACAGGGGACGAAAACTATGGCTACACCTTC
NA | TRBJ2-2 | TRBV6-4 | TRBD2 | CASSPLAGEATGELFF | TGTGCCAGCAGTCCCCTAGCGGGAGAGGCCACCGGGGAGCTGTTTTTT
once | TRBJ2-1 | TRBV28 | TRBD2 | CASSARGVGQFF | TGTGCCAGCAGTGCCCGGGGGGTGGGGCAGTTCTTC